This T cell receptor beta chain was identified during a study of blood T cell repertoires in COVID-19. Study background: Nucleic acid was either cDNA or gDNA, and it came from T cells, B-cell-depleted T cells, or PBMCs.

As handled by the study authors: How many nucleated cells were present was estimated from reference gene primer amplification. TCRdb keeps only in-frame clones here, not all; method: immunoSEQ multiplex PCR. That table gives V, J and clone size, and the DNA gave D and trimming. There are approximately 240,000 clones in the sample; around 91% occur only once, and approximately 3.8% lies in the top ten. CDR1 is LNHDA, CDR2 SQIVND, per germline (reference sequence). This CDR3 is built from 14 residues. Trimming took 5 bases from V and 2 from J; bases not matched to a gene: 5. The V call is TRBV19, the J call TRBJ1-1; TRBD1 matches 7 bases. The sequence was obtained from a woman between 18 and 29 years old in a cohort exposed to, infected with or recovered from COVID-19 (not recorded which). Sample: PBMCs or T cells enriched from blood (not recorded which). The CDR3 sequence is CASSPGTANTEAFF. Here the CDR3 DNA reads TGTGCCAGTAGTCCCGGGACAGCCAACACTGAAGCTTTCTTT.